This T cell receptor beta chain stems from a study of beta chain features in type 1 diabetes listed by TCRdb under 2018. About the full investigation: Mean age, gender distribution, total cell number and subset yield did not differ between patients and healthy donors. Across all samples, approximately 98,000,000 sorted cells were examined, and cell number per subset correlated strongly with RNA yield. The study compared the TCRB repertoires of sorted circulating CD4+ T cell subsets in recently diagnosed type 1 diabetes patients with those in matched healthy donors. Regulatory and stem cell-like memory subsets were obtained from only 8 patients and about 8 healthy donors, while naive and central memory subsets were obtained from all 30 or so donors.

Overall study results and their limits: Shorter templates might be favored by PCR, yet because patient and control samples were amplified and corrected together, any such skew would affect both groups equally. The naive, central memory and regulatory TCRB repertoires appeared to resemble one another more closely among patients than among healthy donors. In all four CD4+ subsets, TCRB CDR3 length was moderately but significantly shorter in type 1 diabetes patients. Fewer insertions and more nucleotide deletions at VDJ recombination sites were observed in patients with type 1 diabetes, implying thymic rearrangement abnormalities. HLA sub-analyses involved small numbers of individuals, so any influence of HLA type on TCRB rearrangement remained unresolved. Because cDNA was sequenced instead of genomic DNA, activated cells with high expression could be over-represented, although the groups did not differ in activation or CD3 levels.

The entire isolated RNA was reverse transcribed using the High Capacity cDNA Reverse Transcription Kit, and thus expressed TCRB transcripts were sequenced. Naive, central memory and regulatory T cell samples underwent deep immunoSEQ sequencing, averaging approximately 3.5 million total reads per sample. After sorted cells were lysed in RLT buffer, RNA was extracted with DNase-treated RNeasy Micro or Mini kits, with the choice depending on cell number. Each cell subset was processed on its own to prevent cross-contamination, while patient and healthy donor samples were processed together. The immunoSEQ multiplex PCR was used to amplify TCRB sequences from cDNA, generating 87-bp fragments that spanned the CDR3 region. The amplicons were sequenced using the Illumina HiSeq platform. The source study handled its data this way. Synthetic template baselines were used to correct PCR bias computationally, reads within Hamming distance 2 were collapsed together, and singletons that could not be merged were discarded. Reads were aligned to IMGT to assign V, D and J genes, CDR3 length, and insertions or deletions at six rearrangement sites. Clonotype counts were normalized to sorted cell number within each subset before computing true diversity and Gini coefficients with the tcR R package. Repertoire sharing was quantified using the overlap coefficient calculated on TCRB nucleotide sequences. The table was pulled from immuneACCESS by TCRdb, which kept in-frame rearrangements only. Such tables lose some clones; where checked, under half of the loss comes from unresolved V genes, and the rest has no known cause. That table furnishes V, J and clone size, whereas the DNA furnished D and trimming. The sample records a few hundred thousand clones, approximately 10% of which are singletons. The ten largest clones add up to 1% to 1.5% of the sample.

Based on the germline V gene, the CDR1 and CDR2 sequences are ENHRY and SYGVKD. The CDR3 sequence holds 17 residues, the cysteine and phenylalanine included. Only the CDR3 DNA stays, 51 bases, in frame from base 1. V has 1 base trimmed and J has 5 bases trimmed; junction bases matching no gene number 7. A single peripheral blood draw of about 120 mL on average was collected from each donor into heparinised tubes. A BD FACSAria II was used to sort naive, central memory, regulatory and stem cell-like memory CD4+ T cells with a panel that included CD45RO, CCR7, CD25, CD127, CD95 and CD27. Every sorted population had a purity above 95%. Right away, PBMCs were isolated by Lymphoprep density gradient centrifugation and were stained directly, with no culture step. So that batch effects would be minimized, each experiment stained and sorted samples in pairs, pairing one healthy donor with one patient. As regards this clone: Its antigen target is currently unknown. Base qualities are not provided; no much larger clone lies one nucleotide away.

The chain uses TRBV10-3 and TRBJ2-5, with 13 middle bases fitting TRBD2. The clonotype was recovered from a man younger than 35 in good health. What was sequenced was central memory CD4+ T cells from blood. DNA sequence: TGTGCCATCAGTGAGTGGACTAGCGGGAGCCGCGGGGAGACCCAGTACTTC. This encodes CAISEWTSGSRGETQYF.